This T cell receptor beta chain was documented in a study of monozygotic twins with inflammatory bowel disease. TCRdb reprocessed the 5' RACE reads and keeps a single row for each CDR3 protein, giving no DNA. The listing contains over 350,000 distinct CDR3 sequences. There are 12 residues in the CDR3. The germline V gene encodes CDR1 SQVTM and CDR2 ANQGSEA. The TCR was taken from a human donor with ulcerative colitis or Crohn's disease, or a healthy co-twin of an affected twin (not recorded which). V is TRBV29-1 and J is TRBJ1-2. The sequenced material came from blood. The CDR3 reads CSDLKGGYGYTF.